This is a list of T cell receptor beta chains from one sample in a study of T cell clonotyping in hematopoietic cell transplantation. TCRdb's copy holds only in-frame clones and misses some; the assay was immunoSEQ multiplex PCR. The table records about 17,000 clones, under 90% of them present only once. The starting material was PBMCs, obtained 100 days after allogeneic stem cell transplant. The receptor set was obtained from a male patient aged 55 to 69 who had an allogeneic stem cell transplant from a related donor, so the T cells may come from the graft donor. Some clones in this sample may be carry-over from other donors' samples. The CDR3 runs from the conserved cysteine through the conserved F or W. D genes are given only for firm matches. Clone size, where shown, is once, few, many, or a class for clones that have expanded.

V,D,J,size,length,CDR3,DNA
TRBV7-2,-,TRBJ2-1,-,15,CASSLELYRSHEQFF,TGTGCCAGCAGCTTAGAACTCTACAGGTCGCATGAGCAGTTCTTC
TRBV14,-,TRBJ1-4,-,15,CASSQEWGQSEKLFF,TGTGCCAGCAGCCAAGAATGGGGTCAGAGTGAAAAACTGTTTTTT
TRBV5-1,-,TRBJ2-5,-,14,CASSPGANQETQYF,TGCGCCAGCAGCCCGGGGGCGAACCAAGAGACCCAGTACTTC
TRBV7-2,-,TRBJ1-1,few,13,CASSPRRGTEAFF,TGTGCCAGCAGCCCCCGGAGGGGAACTGAAGCTTTCTTT
TRBV4-1,TRBD1,TRBJ2-3,-,16,CASSQARDRDTDTQYF,TGCGCCAGCAGCCAAGCCCGGGACAGGGACACAGATACGCAGTATTTT
TRBV9,-,TRBJ1-1,-,15,CASSVEFTLNTEAFF,TGTGCCAGCAGCGTAGAGTTCACTTTGAACACTGAAGCTTTCTTT
TRBV5-6,TRBD1,TRBJ1-2,once,18,CASTKGAGQGVRNYGYTF,TGTGCCAGTACCAAAGGAGCCGGACAGGGGGTAAGGAACTATGGCTACACCTTC
TRBV4-3,-,TRBJ1-6,few,17,CASSQQKSSGWNSPLHF,TGCGCCAGCAGCCAACAGAAGTCTTCGGGGTGGAATTCACCCCTCCACTTT
TRBV5-1,-,TRBJ1-2,-,17,CASSLRMGQANNYGYTF,TGCGCCAGCAGCTTGAGGATGGGGCAGGCAAATAACTATGGCTACACCTTC
TRBV13,-,TRBJ2-7,once,15,CASSLGPGRVHEQYF,TGTGCCAGCAGCTTAGGCCCGGGCAGGGTGCACGAGCAGTACTTC
TRBV9,TRBD2,TRBJ2-3,-,14,CASSLAGVTDTQYF,TGTGCCAGCAGTTTGGCGGGAGTGACAGATACGCAGTATTTT
TRBV10-2,-,TRBJ1-1,-,13,CASSPGFNTEAFF,TGCGCCAGCAGTCCGGGGTTTAACACTGAAGCTTTCTTT
TRBV6-1,-,TRBJ1-2,-,13,CASRRPLLYGYTF,TGTGCCAGCCGACGGCCTCTTCTCTATGGCTACACCTTC
TRBV5-4,TRBD1,TRBJ1-1,-,17,CASSSDDRGYMNTEAFF,TGTGCCAGCAGCTCAGACGACAGGGGTTATATGAACACTGAAGCTTTCTTT
TRBV19,-,TRBJ2-2,-,17,CASSIGRGALNTGELFF,TGTGCCAGTAGTATAGGAAGGGGGGCTTTGAACACCGGGGAGCTGTTTTTT
TRBV4-1,-,TRBJ1-6,-,16,CASSQEMGHWELPLHF,TGCGCCAGCAGCCAAGAAATGGGGCATTGGGAACTGCCCCTCCACTTT
TRBV6-5,-,TRBJ2-2,-,15,CASRRFRGADGELFF,TGTGCCAGCAGACGGTTCAGGGGCGCGGATGGGGAGCTGTTTTTT
TRBV6-5,-,TRBJ1-2,once,15,CASRTRTVGNYGYTF,TGTGCCAGCAGGACACGCACAGTGGGCAACTATGGCTACACCTTC
TRBV5-1,TRBD1,TRBJ2-7,-,15,CASSSGGQGFYEQYF,TGCGCCAGCAGCTCGGGGGGACAGGGGTTCTACGAGCAGTACTTC
TRBV30,-,TRBJ1-6,once,14,CAWSVGTGPSPLHF,TGTGCCTGGAGTGTGGGAACAGGGCCATCACCCCTCCACTTT
TRBV5-6,-,TRBJ2-7,-,13,CASSLVGGYEQYF,TGTGCCAGCAGCTTGGTTGGGGGGTACGAGCAGTACTTC
TRBV7-2,-,TRBJ2-2,-,15,CASSVTKLNTGELFF,TGTGCCAGCAGCGTGACAAAGCTGAACACCGGGGAGCTGTTTTTT
TRBV4-1,-,TRBJ1-2,-,14,CASSQEGLLYGYTF,TGCGCCAGCAGCCAAGAGGGGCTCCTATATGGCTACACCTTC
TRBV11-2,-,TRBJ2-1,-,14,CASSFASSYNEQFF,TGTGCCAGCAGCTTCGCGAGCTCCTACAATGAGCAGTTCTTC
TRBV5-7,TRBD1,TRBJ1-1,once,15,CASSPRQGKNTEAFF,TGTGCCAGCAGCCCTCGACAGGGGAAGAACACTGAAGCTTTCTTT
TRBV5-4,-,TRBJ2-5,-,13,CASSFSAKETQYF,TGTGCCAGCAGCTTTAGCGCCAAAGAGACCCAGTACTTC
TRBV28,-,TRBJ1-5,-,13,CASSGWEGEPQHF,TGTGCCAGCAGTGGTTGGGAGGGGGAGCCCCAGCATTTT
TRBV11-3,-,TRBJ1-6,-,15,CASSFALPTGSPLHF,TGTGCCAGCAGCTTCGCCCTGCCGACAGGTTCACCCCTCCACTTT
TRBV25-1,TRBD2,TRBJ2-1,-,15,CASSEYSAGGNEQFF,TGTGCCAGCAGTGAATATTCCGCGGGAGGGAATGAGCAGTTCTTC
TRBV5-1,TRBD2,TRBJ2-7,-,15,CASSFGSGGPKEQYF,TGCGCCAGCAGCTTCGGGTCGGGGGGGCCTAAGGAGCAGTACTTC
TRBV7-9,-,TRBJ2-3,-,14,CASSFRSLGDTQYF,TGTGCCAGCAGCTTCCGATCCTTGGGGGATACGCAGTATTTT
TRBV7-2,TRBD2,TRBJ2-3,-,15,CASSLGLAGADTQYF,TGTGCCAGCAGCTTAGGGCTAGCGGGGGCAGATACGCAGTATTTT
TRBV7-9,-,TRBJ1-2,once,14,CASSYSGRVYGYTF,TGTGCCAGCAGCTATTCAGGCAGGGTCTATGGCTACACCTTC
TRBV11-2,TRBD1,TRBJ2-7,once,14,CASSSTGQGYEQYF,TGTGCCAGCAGCTCGACAGGGCAGGGCTACGAGCAGTACTTC
TRBV5-1,TRBD2,TRBJ2-6,-,17,CASSLAGTSSGANVLTF,TGCGCCAGCAGTTTAGCGGGGACCTCCTCTGGGGCCAACGTCCTGACTTTC
TRBV10-3,-,TRBJ1-2,-,13,CAIKIRGFDGYTF,TGTGCCATCAAGATACGGGGGTTCGATGGCTACACCTTC
TRBV4-1,-,TRBJ1-4,few,16,CASSQAVWGEGEKLFF,TGCGCCAGCAGCCAAGCGGTGTGGGGCGAAGGTGAAAAACTGTTTTTT
TRBV28,TRBD1,TRBJ1-1,-,13,CASRGQGASEAFF,TGTGCCAGCAGGGGACAGGGGGCGTCTGAAGCTTTCTTT
TRBV19,TRBD2,TRBJ2-1,-,15,CASSFFGGSLNEQFF,TGTGCCAGTAGTTTTTTCGGGGGGTCCCTCAATGAGCAGTTCTTC
TRBV4-2,-,TRBJ2-3,once,15,CASSQALSGTDTQYF,TGTGCCAGCAGCCAAGCACTAAGCGGCACAGATACGCAGTATTTT
TRBV6-5,TRBD1,TRBJ2-7,-,11,CASQDRREQYF,TGTGCCAGTCAGGACAGGCGGGAGCAGTACTTC
TRBV19,-,TRBJ1-5,-,15,CASLLLGRANQPQHF,TGTGCCAGCCTCCTCCTGGGCAGGGCGAATCAGCCCCAGCATTTT
TRBV19,TRBD1,TRBJ2-6,-,15,CASSTGTGGGNVLTF,TGTGCCAGTAGTACCGGGACAGGGGGTGGAAACGTCCTGACTTTC
TRBV7-3,-,TRBJ2-6,-,16,CASSFSGALGANVLTF,TGTGCCAGCAGCTTTTCAGGGGCACTTGGGGCCAACGTCCTGACTTTC
TRBV29-1,-,TRBJ2-7,-,16,CSALFRSRGTSYEQYF,TGCAGCGCTTTATTCCGCAGCAGGGGTACTTCCTACGAGCAGTACTTC
TRBV11-2,-,TRBJ1-5,-,14,CASSSRVDDQPQHF,TGTGCCAGCAGCAGCAGAGTTGATGATCAGCCCCAGCATTTT